This T cell receptor (beta chain) stems from a study of early T cells in non-severe SARS-CoV-2 infection. The CDR3 sequence is 12 residues long. Germline-derived CDR1 and CDR2 are LNHDA and SQIVND (reference sequence). V lost 10 bases and J 3 bases, leaving 10 bases between the germline ends. Individual cDNA molecules carried attached unique molecular identifiers. Using its own MiXCR run on the 5' RACE reads, TCRdb lists one record per CDR3 protein. The repertoire holds 60,000 to 75,000 distinct CDR3 sequences, with about an eighth as singletons. This clonotype has more than one count but fewer than ten.

The chain joins TRBV19 to TRBJ2-1; D remains unclear. This specimen consisted of whole blood, obtained at baseline. This TCR came from an adult who was a healthcare worker with PCR-confirmed SARS-CoV-2 infection or an uninfected control (not recorded which). The CDR3: CATNPGYNEQFF. The CDR3 bases are TGTGCCACCAACCCTGGCTACAATGAGCAGTTCTTC.